Here is one T cell receptor (beta chain) with its context. The data originate from a study of cytomegalovirus exposure and HLA in healthy donors. Use of 60 Vbeta and 13 Jbeta primers characterized the PCR. In the original analysis: An analysis performed later counted about 80 million unique TCR beta chains (roughly 11 million of them shared). Libraries were prepared by immunoSEQ multiplex PCR; TCRdb keeps only in-frame clonotypes and omits some of them. That table gives V, J and clone size, and the DNA gave D and trimming. Among approximately 190,000 clones, 65% to 85% were seen once, and the ten largest hold more than 1.5%. The CDR3 contains 12 residues. V gave up 6 bases and J gave up 4 bases, with 10 bases separating them. Germline V gene data show CDR1 as SGHAT and CDR2 as FQDESV (reference sequence).

This TCR derives from a middle-aged man in good health and CMV-seropositive. The specimen sequenced was PBMCs. The genes are TRBV11-1 and TRBJ2-7, with TRBD1 as a possible D gene (5 bases). CDR3 in amino acids: CASSGREYEQYF. The CDR3 region has the DNA TGTGCCAGCAGTGGCAGGGAATACGAGCAGTACTTC.